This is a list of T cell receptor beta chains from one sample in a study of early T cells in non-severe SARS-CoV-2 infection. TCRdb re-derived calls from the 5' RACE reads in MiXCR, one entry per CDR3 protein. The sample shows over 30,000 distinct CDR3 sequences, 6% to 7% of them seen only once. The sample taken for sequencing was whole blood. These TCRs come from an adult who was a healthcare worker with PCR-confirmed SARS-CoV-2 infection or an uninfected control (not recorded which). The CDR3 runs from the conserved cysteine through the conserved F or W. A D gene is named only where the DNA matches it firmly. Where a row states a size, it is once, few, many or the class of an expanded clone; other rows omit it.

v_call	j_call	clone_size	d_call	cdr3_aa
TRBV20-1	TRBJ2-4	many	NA	CSARVGTGGIQYF
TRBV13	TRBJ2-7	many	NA	CASSPGPGTYEQYF
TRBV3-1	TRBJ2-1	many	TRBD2	CASSAGGATYNEQFF
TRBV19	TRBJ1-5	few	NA	CASSISQVNQPQHF
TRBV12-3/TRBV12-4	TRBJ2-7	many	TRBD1	CASSVLGQGPSYEQYF
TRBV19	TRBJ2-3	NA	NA	CASAHLVSTDTQYF
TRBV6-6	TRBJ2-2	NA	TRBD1	CASSSRRQGSNTGELFF
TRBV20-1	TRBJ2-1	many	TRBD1	CSAPNAGQGIGNEQFF
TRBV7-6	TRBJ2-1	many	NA	CASSTRWGDEQFF
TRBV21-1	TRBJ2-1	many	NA	CASITTHWASYNEQFF
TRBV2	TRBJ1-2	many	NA	CASSSVGGRGYGYTF
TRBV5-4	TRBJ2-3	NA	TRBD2	CASSLDGGGASFPDTQYF
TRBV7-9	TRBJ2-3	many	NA	CASSLLEGTQYF
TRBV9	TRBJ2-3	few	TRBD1	CASSVGGQVADTQYF
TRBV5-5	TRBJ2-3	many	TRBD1	CASSYRRQGGTDTQYF
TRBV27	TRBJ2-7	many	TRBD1	CASRRQGAYEQYF
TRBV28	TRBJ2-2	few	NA	CASRPQGTSTGELFF
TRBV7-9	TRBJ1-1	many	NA	CASSLGVMNTEAFF
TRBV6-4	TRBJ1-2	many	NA	CASSVTDDTSYYGYTF
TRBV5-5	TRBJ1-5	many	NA	CASSPGLTYSNQPQHF
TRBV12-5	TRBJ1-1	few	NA	CASGLGQTTEAFF
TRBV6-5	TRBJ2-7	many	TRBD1	CASSFDREVYEQYF
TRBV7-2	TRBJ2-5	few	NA	CASSLAIVETQYF
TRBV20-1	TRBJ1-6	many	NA	CSARASGKGPLHF
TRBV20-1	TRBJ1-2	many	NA	CSAKVLWELYGYTF
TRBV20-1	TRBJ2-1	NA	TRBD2	CSARDLRGGRIGNEQFF
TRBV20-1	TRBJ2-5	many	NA	CSAADLTEETQYF
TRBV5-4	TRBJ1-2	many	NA	CASSLSQGRYGYTF
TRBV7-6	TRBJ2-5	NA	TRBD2	CASSFPGLAGGGETQYF
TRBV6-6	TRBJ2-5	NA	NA	CASSSLTSRGTQYF
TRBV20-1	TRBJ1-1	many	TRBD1	CSARSGQVNTEAFF
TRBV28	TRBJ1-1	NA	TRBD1	CASSSAETGGWAEAFF
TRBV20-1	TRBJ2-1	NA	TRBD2	CSARDFAGGPNEQFF
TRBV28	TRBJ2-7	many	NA	CASSAGTLSFASYEQYF
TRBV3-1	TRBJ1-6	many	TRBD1	CASSLGQGYSPLHF
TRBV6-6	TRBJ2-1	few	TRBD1	CASSLDRGGFHEQFF
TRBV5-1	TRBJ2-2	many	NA	CAGSNSGNTGELFF
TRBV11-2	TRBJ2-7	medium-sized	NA	CASSSGSMITYEQYF
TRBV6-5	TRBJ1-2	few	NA	CASSYSRDGAANYGYTF
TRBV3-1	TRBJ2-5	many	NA	CASSQDLGQETQYF
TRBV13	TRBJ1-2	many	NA	CASSGIGRPYGYTF
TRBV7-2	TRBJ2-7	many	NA	CASSPRVAYEQYF
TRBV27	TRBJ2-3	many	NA	CASSLNHVDTQYF
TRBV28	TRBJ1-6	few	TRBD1	CATEGQDNSPLHF
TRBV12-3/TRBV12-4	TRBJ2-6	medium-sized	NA	CASRHIGANVLTF
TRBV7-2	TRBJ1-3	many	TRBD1	CASSEGARNTIYF
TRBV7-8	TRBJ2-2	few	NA	CASSRDTYTGELFF
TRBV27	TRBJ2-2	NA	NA	CASSIRTQGTGELFF
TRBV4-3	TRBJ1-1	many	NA	CASSQAGRGQAFF
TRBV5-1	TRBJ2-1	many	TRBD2	CASSRRLAGVQGNEQFF
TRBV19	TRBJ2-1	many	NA	CASNNGRGSSYNEQFF